This record looks at one T cell receptor beta chain sequence and its context. Its antigen remains unknown. TCRdb keeps only in-frame clones here, not all; method: immunoSEQ multiplex PCR. The profile covers fewer than 90,000 clones, with approximately 90% appearing a single time and approximately 0.38% taken by the ten largest. This CDR3 region has 14 residues. The J segment lost 2 bases and the V segment lost 5 bases, leaving 5 bases of the junction unmatched. Germline V CDR1 and CDR2: SGHTA, FQGNSA. The data were taken from a study of OX40 agonist ivuxolimab in advanced cancers. Study overall: Of mixed ages from about 23 to 79 and averaging roughly 60 years, the group was roughly 85% male.

General observations from the study: At 0.1 to 3.0 mg/kg, clonal expansion of CD4+ and CD8+ blood T cells had occurred by week 6.

Peripheral blood came from all dose cohorts at three timepoints. This specimen consisted of CD4+ or CD8+ T cells sorted from blood, obtained in a trial of the OX40 agonist ivuxolimab. The chain employs TRBV7-2 and TRBJ2-7, with 8 nucleotides matching TRBD1. The TCR originated in an adult with an advanced solid tumor such as melanoma, head and neck, liver or kidney cancer. Here the CDR3 reads CASSRQGSAYEQYF. CDR3 nucleotides: TGTGCCAGCAGCCGACAGGGGTCTGCCTACGAGCAGTACTTC.